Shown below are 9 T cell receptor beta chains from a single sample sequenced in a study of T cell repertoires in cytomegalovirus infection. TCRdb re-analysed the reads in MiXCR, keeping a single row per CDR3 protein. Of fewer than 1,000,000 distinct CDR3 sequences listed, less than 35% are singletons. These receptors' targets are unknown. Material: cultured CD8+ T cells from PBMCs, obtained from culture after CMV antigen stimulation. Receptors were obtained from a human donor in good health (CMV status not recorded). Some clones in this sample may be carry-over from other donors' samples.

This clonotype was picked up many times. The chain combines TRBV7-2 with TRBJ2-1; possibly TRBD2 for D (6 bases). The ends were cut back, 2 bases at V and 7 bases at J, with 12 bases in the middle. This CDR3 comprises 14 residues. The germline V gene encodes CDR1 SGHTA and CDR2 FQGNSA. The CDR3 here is CASSLRRGRNEQFF. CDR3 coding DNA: TGTGCCAGCAGCTTAAGACGGGGGAGAAATGAGCAGTTCTTC.

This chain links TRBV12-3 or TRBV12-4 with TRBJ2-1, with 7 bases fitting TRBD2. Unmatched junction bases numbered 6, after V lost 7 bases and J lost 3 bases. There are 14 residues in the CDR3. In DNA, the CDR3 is TGTGCCAGCACCGACGCGGGGGACTACAATGAGCAGTTCTTC. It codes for CASTDAGDYNEQFF.

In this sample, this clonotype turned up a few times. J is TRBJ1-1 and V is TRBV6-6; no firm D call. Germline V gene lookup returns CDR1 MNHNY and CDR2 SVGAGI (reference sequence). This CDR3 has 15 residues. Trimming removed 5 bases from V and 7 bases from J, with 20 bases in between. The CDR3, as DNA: TGTGCCAGCAGTACTAGGCGGGAAGCCGTCGGTGAAGCTTTCTTT. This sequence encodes CASSTRREAVGEAFF.

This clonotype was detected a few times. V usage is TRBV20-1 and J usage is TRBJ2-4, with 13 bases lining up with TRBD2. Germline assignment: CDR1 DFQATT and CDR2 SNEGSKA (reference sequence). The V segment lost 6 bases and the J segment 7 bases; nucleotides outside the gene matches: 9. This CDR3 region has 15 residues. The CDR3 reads CSAGLAGERGNIQYF. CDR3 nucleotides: TGCAGTGCAGGACTAGCGGGGGAACGAGGGAACATTCAGTACTTC.

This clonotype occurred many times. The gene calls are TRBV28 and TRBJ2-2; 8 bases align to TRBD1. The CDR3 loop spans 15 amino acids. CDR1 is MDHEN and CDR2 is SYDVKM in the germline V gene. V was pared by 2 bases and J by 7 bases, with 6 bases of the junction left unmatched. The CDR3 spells CASSLSQGAIGELFF. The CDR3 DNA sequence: TGTGCCAGCAGTTTAAGTCAGGGGGCGATCGGGGAGCTGTTTTTT.

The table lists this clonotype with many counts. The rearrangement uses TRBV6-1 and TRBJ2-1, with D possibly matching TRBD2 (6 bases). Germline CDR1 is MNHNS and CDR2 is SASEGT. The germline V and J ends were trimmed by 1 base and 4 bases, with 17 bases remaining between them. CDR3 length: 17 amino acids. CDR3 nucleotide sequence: TGTGCCAGCAGTGAAGAAGTTCCCGGGACTGAGTACAATGAGCAGTTCTTC. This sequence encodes CASSEEVPGTEYNEQFF.

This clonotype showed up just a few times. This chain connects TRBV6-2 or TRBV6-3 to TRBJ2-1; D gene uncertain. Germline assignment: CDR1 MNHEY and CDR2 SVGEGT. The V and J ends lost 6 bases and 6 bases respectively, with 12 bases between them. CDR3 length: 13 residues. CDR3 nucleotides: TGTGCCAGCAGCCCCTTTCCCAGCAATGAGCAGTTCTTC. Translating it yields CASSPFPSNEQFF.

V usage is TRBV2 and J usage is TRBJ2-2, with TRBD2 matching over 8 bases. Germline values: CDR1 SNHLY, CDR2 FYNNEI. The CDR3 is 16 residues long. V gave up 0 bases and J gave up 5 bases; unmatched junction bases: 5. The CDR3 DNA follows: TGTGCCAGCAGTGAAGCGCGGGGGGCGGGTACCGGGGAGCTGTTTTTT. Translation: CASSEARGAGTGELFF. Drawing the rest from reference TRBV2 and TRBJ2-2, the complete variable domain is EPEVTQTPSHQVTQMGQEVILRCVPISNHLYFYWYRQILGQKVEFLVSFYNNEISEKSEIFDDQFSVERPDGSNFTLKIRSTKLEDSAMYFCASSEARGAGTGELFFGEGSRLTVL.

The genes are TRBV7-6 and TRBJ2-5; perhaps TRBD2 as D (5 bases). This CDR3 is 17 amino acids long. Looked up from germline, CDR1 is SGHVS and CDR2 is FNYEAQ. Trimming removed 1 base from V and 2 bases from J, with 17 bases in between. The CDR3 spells CASSLVPVGVTQETQYF. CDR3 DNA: TGTGCCAGCAGCTTAGTCCCCGTCGGGGTAACACAAGAGACCCAGTACTTC. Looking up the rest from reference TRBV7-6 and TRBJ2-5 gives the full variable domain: GAGVSQSPRYKVTKRGQDVALRCDPISGHVSLYWYRQALGQGPEFLTYFNYEAQQDKSGLPNDRFSAERPEGSISTLTIQRTEQRDSAMYRCASSLVPVGVTQETQYFGPGTRLLVL.